This T cell receptor (beta chain) was recorded in a study of T-cell memory formation after mild COVID-19. The overall study: Across donors, TCR clusters were largely donor specific. Findings and caveats of the study: The study found contracting CD4+ clones mainly in CM and EM and contracting CD8+ clones in EMRA. Cross-reactive memory appears to have joined, as suggested by some responding clones showing up in pre-infection memory.

This CDR3 contains 17 residues. Germline CDR1 is DFQATT and CDR2 is SNEGSKA (reference sequence). V was cut by 0 bases and J by 7 bases, with 22 bases left in between. Each CDR3 protein is one row after TCRdb ran MiXCR on the 5' RACE reads. Of roughly 600,000 distinct CDR3 sequences listed, more than 15% are singletons. Comments on this clonotype: Its antigen remains unknown.

This chain joins TRBV20-1 and TRBJ2-1; TRBD2 might be the D (5 bases). Specimen: PBMCs or a T cell subset sorted from them (not recorded which). This TCR came from an adult woman who had mild COVID-19 (a few samples of this study predate the infection). Cell type and time point are not known. CDR3: CSAREEWGVGRKNEQFF. The CDR3 nucleotides are TGCAGTGCTAGAGAAGAATGGGGAGTCGGGCGGAAAAATGAGCAGTTCTTC.